These 27 T cell receptor beta chains were sequenced from one sample in a study of T cells in Graves' hyperthyroidism and ophthalmopathy. Amplification of TCR beta CDR3 regions used RNA as the template. HTBI primers drove first-round RT-PCR of the TCR CDR3. TCRdb analysed the multiplex PCR reads with MiXCR anew, one entry per CDR3 protein. The table lists hundreds of thousands of distinct CDR3 sequences, roughly 15% of them singletons. The sequenced sample was blood. The receptors derive from a middle-aged woman with Graves' ophthalmopathy.

This clonotype was seen a single time. The V gene is TRBV12-3 or TRBV12-4, the J gene TRBJ2-3, with D uncertain. CDR3 length: 11 amino acids. V dropped 10 bases and J dropped 6 bases, with 11 bases sitting between them. The CDR3, as DNA: TGTGCCACCACATTAGGGGATACGCAGTATTTT. As protein: CATTLGDTQYF.

This clonotype was seen many times. The chain employs TRBV5-1 and TRBJ1-1; a weak D match, TRBD1 (6 bases). There are 15 residues in the CDR3. Germline V gene lookup returns CDR1 SGHRS and CDR2 YFSETQ. The germline V and J ends were trimmed by 5 bases and 3 bases, with 17 bases remaining between them. CDR3 loop: CASRAGGGYDTEAFF. In DNA, the CDR3 is TGCGCCAGCAGAGCGGGAGGGGGTTACGACACTGAAGCTTTCTTT.

At least ten counts were recorded for this clonotype. V gene TRBV6-1 combines with J gene TRBJ2-7; 11 bases line up with TRBD2. The CDR3 extends over 17 amino acids. Germline V gene data show CDR1 as MNHNS and CDR2 as SASEGT. Trimming cost V 1 base and J 0 bases; bases outside gene matches: 5. CDR3 nucleotide sequence: TGTGCCAGCAGTGAAGACCCTCTAGCGGGGGGCTCCTACGAGCAGTACTTC. Translated: CASSEDPLAGGSYEQYF.

This clonotype was seen repeatedly, ten times or more. Here the CDR3 DNA reads TGCAGTGCTAGGTCTGTTAGCTCCTACGAGCAGTACTTC. Its protein is CSARSVSSYEQYF. V usage is TRBV20-1 and J usage is TRBJ2-7; D gene unclear. Trimming took off 3 bases at V and 0 bases at J, with 9 bases between the two ends. In germline, CDR1 is DFQATT, CDR2 SNEGSKA (reference sequence). The CDR3 covers 13 residues.

This clonotype came up many times. This chain joins TRBV5-8 and TRBJ1-2; no firm D call. Trimming stripped 6 bases from V and 4 bases from J, with 19 bases between. CDR1 is SGHTS and CDR2 is YDEGEE in the germline V gene. The CDR3 has 15 amino acids. In DNA, the CDR3 is TGTGCCAGCACCGTTGGGTGGCAGGAGCTCTATGGCTACACCTTC. Encoded protein: CASTVGWQELYGYTF. Variable domain in full (rest from reference TRBV5-8 and TRBJ1-2): EAGVTQSPTHLIKTRGQQATLRCSPISGHTSVYWYQQALGLGLQFLLWYDEGEERNRGNFPPRFSGRQFPNYSSELNVNALELEDSALYLCASTVGWQELYGYTFGSGTRLTVV.

The chain employs TRBV29-1 and TRBJ2-5; D ambiguous. V was pared by 3 bases and J by 2 bases, with 7 bases between. CDR1 is SQVTM and CDR2 is ANQGSEA in the germline V gene. This CDR3 comprises 12 residues. The CDR3 protein is CSVELEQETQYF. CDR3 coding DNA: TGCAGCGTTGAGCTCGAACAAGAGACCCAGTACTTC.

The rearrangement uses TRBV20-1 and TRBJ2-1, with TRBD2 identical over 10 bases. Trimming removed 6 bases from V and 2 bases from J; junction bases left unmatched: 19. The CDR3 is 19 amino acids. CDR1 and CDR2 from the germline V gene are DFQATT and SNEGSKA (reference sequence). The CDR3 spells CSAPRRGLAGEGAYNEQFF. In DNA form, the CDR3 reads TGCAGTGCCCCAAGGAGGGGCCTAGCGGGAGAGGGGGCCTACAATGAGCAGTTCTTC.

This clonotype was counted only a few times. The chain uses TRBV19 and TRBJ1-1, with 8 bases identical to TRBD1. CDR1 is LNHDA and CDR2 is SQIVND in the germline V gene (reference sequence). CDR3 size: 12 residues. V was pared by 9 bases and J by 7 bases, with 7 bases of the junction left unmatched. The CDR3 region has the DNA TGTGCCAGCAGTCCAGGGGGCTATGAAGCTTTCTTT. Its protein is CASSPGGYEAFF.

The gene calls are TRBV6-5 and TRBJ2-5; 10 bases fit TRBD2. In germline, CDR1 is MNHEY, CDR2 SVGAGI. Trimming at V came to 0 bases and at J to 5 bases, leaving 6 bases not matched to a gene. This CDR3 has 16 amino acids. CDR3 bases: TGTGCCAGCAGTTACTCAACTAGCGGGACCCGGGAGACCCAGTACTTC. It specifies CASSYSTSGTRETQYF.

The sample holds many counts of this clonotype. The CDR3 DNA follows: TGTGCCAGCAGTTACCGGGGACCCCTGGGCAATGAGCAGTTCTTC. Amino acids: CASSYRGPLGNEQFF. The rearrangement joins TRBV6-1 to TRBJ2-1, with D perhaps given as TRBD1 or TRBD2 (5 bases each). CDR3 length: 15 residues. The V and J ends lost 5 bases and 6 bases respectively, with 17 bases between them. Per germline, CDR1 MNHNS and CDR2 SASEGT.

This clonotype was recorded a few times. The V and J genes are TRBV3-1 and TRBJ2-3; 7 nucleotides match TRBD1. V was clipped by 3 bases and J by 1 base; unmatched bases: 13. CDR3 size: 18 residues. Per the germline V gene, CDR1 is LGHDT and CDR2 is YNNKEL (reference sequence). The CDR3 region has the DNA TGTGCCAGCAGCCACTACCACCAGACAGGGCACGGCACAGATACGCAGTATTTT. Its translation: CASSHYHQTGHGTDTQYF.

The V gene is TRBV20-1, the J gene TRBJ1-2; TRBD1 is a possible D gene (6 bases). The CDR3 is 13 amino acids. V was cut by 3 bases and J by 2 bases, with 10 bases left in between. Germline CDR1 is DFQATT and CDR2 is SNEGSKA (reference sequence). CDR3 nucleotides: TGCAGTGCTAGTTTGGGGGCGAACTATGGCTACACCTTC. Residues: CSASLGANYGYTF.

This clonotype was counted only a few times. The rearrangement links TRBV28 to TRBJ2-7, with 7 nucleotides matching TRBD1. CDR3 size: 15 residues. After removal of 4 bases from V and 3 bases from J, the junction contained 9 bases not matched to a gene. The germline V gene encodes CDR1 MDHEN and CDR2 SYDVKM. The CDR3 is CASSSTGTVDYEQYF. CDR3 bases: TGTGCCAGCAGTTCCACCGGGACAGTGGACTACGAGCAGTACTTC.

This clonotype was counted many times. The chain uses TRBV28 and TRBJ2-6, with a possible D match to TRBD2 (5 bases). V lost 6 bases to trimming and J lost 3 bases, with 6 bases between them. The CDR3 has 13 residues. Germline V gives CDR1 MDHEN, CDR2 SYDVKM. The CDR3 sequence: CASRDFGANVLTF. CDR3 in DNA: TGTGCCAGCAGGGACTTTGGGGCCAACGTCCTGACTTTC.

The chain combines TRBV18 with TRBJ1-2, with a possible D match to TRBD1 (6 bases). This CDR3 is 15 amino acids long. The V and J ends lost 2 bases and 1 base respectively, with 11 bases between them. Germline assignment: CDR1 KGHSH and CDR2 LQKENI. CDR3 bases: TGTGCCAGCTCACCAGGTGACAGGAGTAACTATGGCTACACCTTC. Protein: CASSPGDRSNYGYTF.

This clonotype was seen more than once but under ten times. The chain combines TRBV6-1 with TRBJ2-5; D is perhaps TRBD2 (6 bases). The CDR3 extends over 13 amino acids. Trimming shortened V by 10 bases and J by 2 bases, and 14 bases separated the two germline ends. Germline loops: CDR1 MNHNS, CDR2 SASEGT. The chain's CDR3 is CATTGLSQETQYF. CDR3 DNA sequence: TGTGCCACGACCGGACTATCACAAGAGACCCAGTACTTC.

The J gene is TRBJ2-1, the V gene TRBV9, with 9 bases that match TRBD1. This CDR3 spans 14 amino acids. The V gene end was trimmed by 3 bases and the J gene end by 8 bases; junction bases not matched to a gene: 6. Germline lookup yields CDR1 SGDLS and CDR2 YYNGEE. The CDR3 DNA is TGTGCCAGCAGCGCCGGGACAGGGAATTATGAGCAGTTCTTC. Its protein is CASSAGTGNYEQFF.

Only a few counts were recorded for this clonotype. The chain uses TRBV7-2 and TRBJ2-3; D is perhaps TRBD1 or TRBD2 (6 bases each). The ends were cut back, 2 bases at V and 4 bases at J, with 13 bases in the middle. This CDR3 comprises 15 residues. CDR1 and CDR2 from the germline V gene are SGHTA and FQGNSA. This CDR3 reads CASSLLGGQADTQYF. The CDR3 DNA reads TGTGCCAGCAGCTTACTTGGGGGGCAGGCAGATACGCAGTATTTT.

This clonotype was observed a few times. This may be a read error, as it is one base from a much larger clone. The chain employs TRBV5-1 and TRBJ1-1; D possibly corresponds to TRBD1 (5 bases). Trimming took 3 bases from V and 0 from J, leaving 12 bases between them. This CDR3 spans 15 amino acids. The germline gives CDR1 SGHRS, CDR2 YFSETQ. The chain's CDR3 is CASSSAGGLNTEAFF. CDR3 in DNA: TGCGCCAGCAGCTCGGCGGGGGGATTGAACACTGAAGCTTTCTTT. Full variable domain (remainder filled in from reference TRBV5-1 and TRBJ1-1): KAGVTQTPRYLIKTRGQQVTLSCSPISGHRSVSWYQQTPGQGLQFLFEYFSETQRNKGNFPGRFSGRQFSNSRSEMNVSTLELGDSALYLCASSSAGGLNTEAFFGQGTRLTVV.

The chain combines TRBV12-3 or TRBV12-4 with TRBJ2-4; 7 bases match TRBD1. The CDR3 has 16 amino acids. The junction had 14 bases not matched to a gene; V was cut back by 6 bases and J by 6 bases. The DNA of the CDR3 is TGTGCCAGCAGCACACCCTCCACGGGACAGCTAAACATTCAGTACTTC. Translated: CASSTPSTGQLNIQYF.

In its sample, this clonotype was seen many times. The rearrangement joins TRBV11-2 to TRBJ2-2; no clear D gene. CDR3 length equals 13 residues. The V gene lost 5 bases and the J gene lost 4 bases, with 8 bases spanning the gap. CDR1 SGHAT and CDR2 FQNNGV come from the germline V gene. The CDR3 region is CASSQVGTGELFF. Here the CDR3 DNA reads TGTGCCAGCAGCCAGGTTGGCACCGGGGAGCTGTTTTTT.

This clonotype was detected ten times or more. The V call is TRBV30, the J call TRBJ1-5, with no clear D. With 0 bases removed from V and 8 bases from J, the gap between germline ends came to 11 bases. CDR3 length: 13 amino acids. The germline gives CDR1 GTSNPN, CDR2 SVGIG (reference sequence). Here the CDR3 reads CAWSVAGMEPQHF. The CDR3 nucleotides read TGTGCCTGGAGTGTGGCAGGCATGGAGCCCCAGCATTTT.

V usage is TRBV15 and J usage is TRBJ2-3, with TRBD1 as a possible D gene (6 bases). Trimming pared 1 base from V and 1 base from J, leaving 15 bases between. Germline V gene data show CDR1 as LNHNV and CDR2 as YYDKDF (reference sequence). The CDR3 totals 17 residues. The CDR3 here is CATSRGRTAAGTDTQYF. The DNA of the CDR3 is TGTGCCACCAGCAGAGGACGGACAGCGGCAGGCACAGATACGCAGTATTTT.

In DNA form, the CDR3 reads TGTGCCAGCAGCTTAGTAACGGGAGGGGGGGACATTCAGTACTTC. Encoded protein: CASSLVTGGGDIQYF. V and J are TRBV7-9 and TRBJ2-4; 8 positions match TRBD2. The J segment lost 8 bases and the V segment lost 1 base, leaving 7 bases of the junction unmatched. The CDR3 covers 15 residues. Germline V gene sequence: CDR1 SEHNR, CDR2 FQNEAQ (reference sequence).

This clonotype was counted many times. The rearrangement links TRBV18 to TRBJ1-1, with TRBD1 as a possible D gene (6 bases). In germline, CDR1 is KGHSH, CDR2 LQKENI. This CDR3 is built from 14 residues. The ends were cut back, 5 bases at V and 2 bases at J, with 12 bases in the middle. CDR3 region: CASSAGTINTEAFF. The CDR3 DNA follows: TGTGCCAGCTCAGCCGGGACAATAAACACTGAAGCTTTCTTT. Full variable domain (remainder filled in from reference TRBV18 and TRBJ1-1): NAGVMQNPRHLVRRRGQEARLRCSPMKGHSHVYWYRQLPEEGLKFMVYLQKENIIDESGMPKERFSAEFPKEGPSILRIQQVVRGDSAAYFCASSAGTINTEAFFGQGTRLTVV.

This clonotype was found many times. The chain joins TRBV12-3 or TRBV12-4 to TRBJ2-1; D is uncertain. With 6 bases removed from V and 5 bases from J, the gap between germline ends came to 11 bases. There are 13 residues in the CDR3. CDR3: CASRLSGDNEQFF. As DNA, the CDR3 is TGTGCCAGCAGACTCTCGGGCGACAATGAGCAGTTCTTC.

The V call is TRBV7-3, the J call TRBJ2-2; 9 nucleotides line up with TRBD2. The CDR3 loop spans 15 amino acids. Germline V CDR1 and CDR2: SGHTA, FQGTGA. Trimming removed 5 bases from V and 7 bases from J; junction bases left unmatched: 8. Here the CDR3 DNA reads TGTGCCAGCAGCCGTTTAGCGGGAGCAGGCGGGGAGCTGTTTTTT. Protein: CASSRLAGAGGELFF.